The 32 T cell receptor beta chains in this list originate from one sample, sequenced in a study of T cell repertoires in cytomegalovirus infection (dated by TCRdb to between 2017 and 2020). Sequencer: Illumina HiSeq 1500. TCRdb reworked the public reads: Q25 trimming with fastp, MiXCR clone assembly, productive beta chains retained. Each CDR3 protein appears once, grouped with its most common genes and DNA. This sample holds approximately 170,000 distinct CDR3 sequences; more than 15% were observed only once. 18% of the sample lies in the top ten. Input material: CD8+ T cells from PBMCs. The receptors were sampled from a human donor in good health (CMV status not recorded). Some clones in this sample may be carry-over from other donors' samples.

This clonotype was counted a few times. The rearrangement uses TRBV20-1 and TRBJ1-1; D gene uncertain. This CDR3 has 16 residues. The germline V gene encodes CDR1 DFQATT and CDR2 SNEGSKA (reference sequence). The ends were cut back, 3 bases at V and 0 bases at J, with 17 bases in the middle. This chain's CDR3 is CSARSLWTEMNTEAFF. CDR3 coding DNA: TGCAGTGCTAGGTCCCTCTGGACTGAGATGAACACTGAAGCTTTCTTT.

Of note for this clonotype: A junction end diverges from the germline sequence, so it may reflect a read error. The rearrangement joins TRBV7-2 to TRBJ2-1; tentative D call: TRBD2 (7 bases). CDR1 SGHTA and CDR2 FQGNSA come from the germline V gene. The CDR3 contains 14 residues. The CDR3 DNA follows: TGTGCCAGCAGTTTAGGGGGGGGATCCTATGAGCAGTTCTTC. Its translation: CASSLGGGSYEQFF.

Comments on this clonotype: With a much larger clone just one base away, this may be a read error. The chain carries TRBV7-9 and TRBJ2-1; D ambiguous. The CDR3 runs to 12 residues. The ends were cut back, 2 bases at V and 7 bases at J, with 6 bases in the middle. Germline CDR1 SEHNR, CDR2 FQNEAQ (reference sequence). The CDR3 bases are TGTGCCAGCAGCTTAAAAAGGAATGAGCAGTTCTTC. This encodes CASSLKRNEQFF.

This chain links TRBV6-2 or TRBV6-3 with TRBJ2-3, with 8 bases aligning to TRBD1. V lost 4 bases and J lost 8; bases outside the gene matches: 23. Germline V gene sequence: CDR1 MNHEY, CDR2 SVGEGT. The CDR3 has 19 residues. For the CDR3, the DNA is TGTGCCAGCAGTTCCTCGGGACAGGACATCAACGCGCACAGAGGTACGCAGTATTTT. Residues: CASSSSGQDINAHRGTQYF.

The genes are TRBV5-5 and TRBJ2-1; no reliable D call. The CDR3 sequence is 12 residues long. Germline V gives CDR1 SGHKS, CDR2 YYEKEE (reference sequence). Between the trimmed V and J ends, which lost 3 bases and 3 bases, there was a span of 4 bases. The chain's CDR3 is CASSSFYNEQFF. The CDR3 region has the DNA TGTGCCAGCAGCTCCTTCTACAATGAGCAGTTCTTC.

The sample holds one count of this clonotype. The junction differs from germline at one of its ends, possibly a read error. CDR3 sequence (DNA): TGTGCCAGCAGCCCTTGGCAGGATCATTTC. Translated, it gives CASSPWQDHF. This chain uses TRBV7-2 with TRBJ2-7; D not certain. The CDR3 extends over 10 amino acids. Looked up from germline, CDR1 is SGHTA and CDR2 is FQGNSA. Using reference TRBV7-2 and TRBJ2-7 for the parts outside the CDR3, the full variable domain is GAGVSQSPSNKVTEKGKDVELRCDPISGHTALYWYRQSLGQGLEFLIYFQGNSAPDKSGLPSDRFSAERTGGSVSTLTIQRTQQEDSAVYLCASSPWQDHFGPGTRLTVT.

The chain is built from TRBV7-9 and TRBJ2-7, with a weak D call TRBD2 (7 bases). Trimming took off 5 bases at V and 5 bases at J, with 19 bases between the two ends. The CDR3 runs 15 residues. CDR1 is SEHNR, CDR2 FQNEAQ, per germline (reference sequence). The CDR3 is CASSPRGGGIHEQYF. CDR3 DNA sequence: TGTGCCAGCAGCCCCCGTGGGGGGGGCATTCACGAGCAGTACTTC.

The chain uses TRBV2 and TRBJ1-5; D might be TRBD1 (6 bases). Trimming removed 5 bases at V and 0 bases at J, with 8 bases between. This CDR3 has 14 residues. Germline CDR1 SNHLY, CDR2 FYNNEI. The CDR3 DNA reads TGTGCCAGCAGTAGGACAGATAGCAATCAGCCCCAGCATTTT. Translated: CASSRTDSNQPQHF.

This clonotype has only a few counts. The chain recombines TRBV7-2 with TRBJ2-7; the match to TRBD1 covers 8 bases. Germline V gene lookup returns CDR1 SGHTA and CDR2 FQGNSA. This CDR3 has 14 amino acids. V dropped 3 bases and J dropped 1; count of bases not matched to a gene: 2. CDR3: CASSFRDRSYEQYF. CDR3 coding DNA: TGTGCCAGCAGCTTCCGGGACAGGTCCTACGAGCAGTACTTC.

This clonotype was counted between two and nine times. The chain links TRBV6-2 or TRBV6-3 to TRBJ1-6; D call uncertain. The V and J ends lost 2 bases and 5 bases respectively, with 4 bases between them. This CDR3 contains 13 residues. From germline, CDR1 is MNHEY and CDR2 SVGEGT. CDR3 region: CASSYKNNSPLHF. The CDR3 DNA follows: TGTGCCAGCAGTTACAAGAATAATTCACCCCTCCACTTT.

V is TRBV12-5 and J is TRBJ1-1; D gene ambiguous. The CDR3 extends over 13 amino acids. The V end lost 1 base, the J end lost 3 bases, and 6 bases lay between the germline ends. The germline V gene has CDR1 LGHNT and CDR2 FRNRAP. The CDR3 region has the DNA TGTGCTAGTGGTTTGGACCATTACACTGAAGCTTTCTTT. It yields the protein CASGLDHYTEAFF.

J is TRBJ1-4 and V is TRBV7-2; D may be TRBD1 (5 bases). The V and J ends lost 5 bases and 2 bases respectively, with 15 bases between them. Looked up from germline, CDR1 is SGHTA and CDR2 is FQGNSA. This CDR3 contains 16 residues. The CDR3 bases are TGTGCCAGCAGCCCGGGCGCGGGGGTGACTAATGAAAAACTGTTTTTT. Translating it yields CASSPGAGVTNEKLFF.

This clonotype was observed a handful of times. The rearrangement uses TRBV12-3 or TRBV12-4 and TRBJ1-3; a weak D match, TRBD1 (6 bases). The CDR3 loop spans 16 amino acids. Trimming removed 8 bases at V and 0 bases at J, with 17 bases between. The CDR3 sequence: CASSRRAQGSGNTIYF. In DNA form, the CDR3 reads TGTGCCAGCTCTCGAAGGGCACAGGGCTCTGGAAACACCATATATTTT.

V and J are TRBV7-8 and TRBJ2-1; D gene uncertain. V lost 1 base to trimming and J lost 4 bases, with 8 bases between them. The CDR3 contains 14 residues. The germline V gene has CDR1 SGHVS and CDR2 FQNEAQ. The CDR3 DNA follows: TGTGCCAGCAGCTTAGTCCAAAATTACAATGAGCAGTTCTTC. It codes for CASSLVQNYNEQFF. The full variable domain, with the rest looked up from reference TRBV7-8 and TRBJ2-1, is GAGVSQSPRYKVAKRGQDVALRCDPISGHVSLFWYQQALGQGPEFLTYFQNEAQLDKSGLPSDRFFAERPEGSVSTLKIQRTQQEDSAVYLCASSLVQNYNEQFFGPGTRLTVL.

The CDR3 protein is CASSSSGTPVWAFF. The CDR3, as DNA: TGTGCCAGCAGTTCCTCCGGGACTCCCGTATGGGCTTTCTTT. The rearrangement uses TRBV28 and TRBJ1-1; D possibly corresponds to TRBD1 (5 bases). From germline, CDR1 is MDHEN and CDR2 SYDVKM. The length of the CDR3 is 14 residues. V was trimmed by 4 bases and J by 11 bases, leaving 20 bases between them.

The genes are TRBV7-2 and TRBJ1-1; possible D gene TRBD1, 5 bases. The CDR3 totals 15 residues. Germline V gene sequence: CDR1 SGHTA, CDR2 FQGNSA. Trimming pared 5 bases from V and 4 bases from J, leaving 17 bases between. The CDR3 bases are TGTGCCAGCAGCCCAAGACCAGGGTTGGGCACTGAAGCTTTCTTT. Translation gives CASSPRPGLGTEAFF.

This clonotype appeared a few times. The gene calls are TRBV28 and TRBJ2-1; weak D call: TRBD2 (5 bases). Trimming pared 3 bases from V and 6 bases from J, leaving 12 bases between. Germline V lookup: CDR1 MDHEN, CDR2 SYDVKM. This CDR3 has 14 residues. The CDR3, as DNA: TGTGCCAGCAGTTTGACAACGGGATTCAATGAGCAGTTCTTC. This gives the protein CASSLTTGFNEQFF. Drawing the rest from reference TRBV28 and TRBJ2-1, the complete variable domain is DVKVTQSSRYLVKRTGEKVFLECVQDMDHENMFWYRQDPGLGLRLIYFSYDVKMKEKGDIPEGYSVSREKKERFSLILESASTNQTSMYLCASSLTTGFNEQFFGPGTRLTVL.

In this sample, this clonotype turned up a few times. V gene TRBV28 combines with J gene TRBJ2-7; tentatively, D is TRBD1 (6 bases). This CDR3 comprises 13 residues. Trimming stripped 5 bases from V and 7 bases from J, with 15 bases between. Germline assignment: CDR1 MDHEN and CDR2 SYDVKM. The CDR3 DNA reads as TGTGCCAGCAGTCCCCCAGGGGCATGGGAGCAGTACTTC. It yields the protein CASSPPGAWEQYF.

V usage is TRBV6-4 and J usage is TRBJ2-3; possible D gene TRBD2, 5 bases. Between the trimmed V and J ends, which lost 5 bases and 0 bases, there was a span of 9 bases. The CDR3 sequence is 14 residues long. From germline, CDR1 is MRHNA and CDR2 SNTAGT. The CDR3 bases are TGTGCCAGCAGTCGCGGGTCCAGCACAGATACGCAGTATTTT. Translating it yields CASSRGSSTDTQYF.

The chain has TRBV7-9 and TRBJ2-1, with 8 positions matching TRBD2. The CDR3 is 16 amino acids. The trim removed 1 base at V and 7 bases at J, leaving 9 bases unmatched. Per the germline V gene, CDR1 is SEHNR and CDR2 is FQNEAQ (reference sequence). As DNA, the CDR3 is TGTGCCAGCAGCTTAGGGTCAGCGGGAGAGATAAATGAGCAGTTCTTC. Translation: CASSLGSAGEINEQFF.

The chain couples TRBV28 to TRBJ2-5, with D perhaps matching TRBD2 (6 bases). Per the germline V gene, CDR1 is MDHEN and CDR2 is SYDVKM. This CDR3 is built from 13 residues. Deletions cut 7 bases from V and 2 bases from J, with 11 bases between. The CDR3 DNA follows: TGTGCCAGCACCCCTCGGGGGCAAGAGACCCAGTACTTC. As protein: CASTPRGQETQYF.

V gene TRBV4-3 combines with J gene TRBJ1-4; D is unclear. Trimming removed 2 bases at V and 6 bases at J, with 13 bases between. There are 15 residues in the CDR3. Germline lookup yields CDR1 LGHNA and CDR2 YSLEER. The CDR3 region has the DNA TGCGCCAGCAGCCAAAAGTGGGGATCGGATGAAAAACTGTTTTTT. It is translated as CASSQKWGSDEKLFF.

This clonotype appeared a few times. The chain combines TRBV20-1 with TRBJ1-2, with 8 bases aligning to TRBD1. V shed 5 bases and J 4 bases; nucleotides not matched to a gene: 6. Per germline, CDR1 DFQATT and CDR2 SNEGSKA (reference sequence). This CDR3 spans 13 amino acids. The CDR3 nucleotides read TGCAGTGCTGGAAGACAGGGGATCTATGGCTACACCTTC. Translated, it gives CSAGRQGIYGYTF.

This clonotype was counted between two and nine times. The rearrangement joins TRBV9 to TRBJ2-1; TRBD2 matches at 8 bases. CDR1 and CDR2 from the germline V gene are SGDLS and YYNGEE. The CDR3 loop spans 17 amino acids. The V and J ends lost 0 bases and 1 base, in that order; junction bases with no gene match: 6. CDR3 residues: CASSVGSGGRSYNEQFF. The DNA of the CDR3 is TGTGCCAGCAGCGTAGGAAGTGGCGGGAGGTCCTACAATGAGCAGTTCTTC.

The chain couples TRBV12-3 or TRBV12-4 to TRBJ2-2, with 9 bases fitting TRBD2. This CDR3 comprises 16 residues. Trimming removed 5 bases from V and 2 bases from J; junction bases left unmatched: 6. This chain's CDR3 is CASSPGLAPNTGELFF. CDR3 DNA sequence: TGTGCCAGCAGTCCCGGACTAGCGCCTAACACCGGGGAGCTGTTTTTT.

The CDR3, as DNA: TGTGCCAGCAGATTAACAGCCAATCAGCCCCAGCATTTT. Protein sequence: CASRLTANQPQHF. This chain links TRBV28 with TRBJ1-5, with D unclear. The CDR3 covers 13 residues. Per the germline V gene, CDR1 is MDHEN and CDR2 is SYDVKM. V lost 6 bases, J lost 3 bases, and 9 bases lay in between.

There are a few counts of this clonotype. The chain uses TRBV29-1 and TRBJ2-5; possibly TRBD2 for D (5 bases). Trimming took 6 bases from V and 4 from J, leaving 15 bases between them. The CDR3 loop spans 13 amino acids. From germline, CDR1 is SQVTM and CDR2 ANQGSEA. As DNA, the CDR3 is TGCAGCGTAGATCGAGGGCGGCCAGAGACCCAGTACTTC. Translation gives CSVDRGRPETQYF. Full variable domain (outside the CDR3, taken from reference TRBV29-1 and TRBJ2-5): SAVISQKPSRDICQRGTSLTIQCQVDSQVTMMFWYRQQPGQSLTLIATANQGSEATYESGFVIDKFPISRPNLTFSTLTVSNMSPEDSSIYLCSVDRGRPETQYFGPGTRLLVL.

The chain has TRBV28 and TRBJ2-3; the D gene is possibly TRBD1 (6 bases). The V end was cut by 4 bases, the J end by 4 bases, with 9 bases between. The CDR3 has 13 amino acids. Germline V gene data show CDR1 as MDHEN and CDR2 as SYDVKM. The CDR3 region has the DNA TGTGCCAGCAGTTCCACAGGGTCAGATACGCAGTATTTT. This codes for CASSSTGSDTQYF. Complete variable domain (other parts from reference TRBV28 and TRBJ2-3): DVKVTQSSRYLVKRTGEKVFLECVQDMDHENMFWYRQDPGLGLRLIYFSYDVKMKEKGDIPEGYSVSREKKERFSLILESASTNQTSMYLCASSSTGSDTQYFGPGTRLTVL.

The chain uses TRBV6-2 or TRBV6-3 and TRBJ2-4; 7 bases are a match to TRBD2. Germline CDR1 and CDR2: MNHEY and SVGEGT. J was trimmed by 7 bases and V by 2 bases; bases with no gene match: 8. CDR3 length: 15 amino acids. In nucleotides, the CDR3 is TGTGCCAGCAGTTACCCCGGAGGGGAGGGGAACATTCAGTACTTC. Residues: CASSYPGGEGNIQYF.

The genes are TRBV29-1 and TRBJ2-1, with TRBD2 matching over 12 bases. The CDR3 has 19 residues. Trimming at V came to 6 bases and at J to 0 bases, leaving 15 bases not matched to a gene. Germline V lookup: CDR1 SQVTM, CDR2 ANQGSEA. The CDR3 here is CSVGLLGLAGRSSYNEQFF. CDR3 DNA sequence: TGCAGCGTCGGCCTCCTGGGACTAGCGGGCCGAAGCTCCTACAATGAGCAGTTCTTC.

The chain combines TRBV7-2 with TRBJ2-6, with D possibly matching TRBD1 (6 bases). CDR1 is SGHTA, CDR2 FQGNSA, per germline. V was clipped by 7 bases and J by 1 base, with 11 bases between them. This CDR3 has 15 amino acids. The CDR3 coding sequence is TGTGCCAGCACGGACAGAGCTTCTGGGGCCAACGTCCTGACTTTC. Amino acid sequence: CASTDRASGANVLTF.

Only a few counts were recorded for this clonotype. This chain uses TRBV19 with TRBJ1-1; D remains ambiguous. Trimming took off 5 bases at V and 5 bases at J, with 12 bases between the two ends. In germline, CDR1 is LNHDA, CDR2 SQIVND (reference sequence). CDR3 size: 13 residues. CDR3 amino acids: CASSPQVGTEAFF. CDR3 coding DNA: TGTGCCAGTAGTCCCCAGGTGGGAACTGAAGCTTTCTTT.